These T cell receptor beta chains were read from a single sample in a study of T cells in Graves' hyperthyroidism and ophthalmopathy. TCRdb itself ran the multiplex PCR reads through MiXCR, one entry per CDR3 protein. This sample yields fewer than 800,000 distinct CDR3 sequences, of which approximately 16% are seen a single time; around 8.1% belongs to the top ten. Sequencing input: blood. These receptors all stem from a man aged 18 to 35 with Graves' hyperthyroidism. Both conserved end residues are part of each CDR3. Fields, in order: V gene, D gene, J gene, clone size, CDR3 length, CDR3 DNA, CDR3 protein. A D gene is named only where the DNA matches it firmly. Clone size is stated in some rows and not others, as once, few, many or a class when expanded.

TRBV19	.	TRBJ1-1	many	17	TGTGCCAGTAGTATTAAGGAAGGGCCTCTAATGAACACTGAAGCTTTCTTT	CASSIKEGPLMNTEAFF
TRBV14	.	TRBJ1-1	few	13	TGTGCCAGCAGCCAAAGGCTGCACACTGAAGCTTTCTTT	CASSQRLHTEAFF
TRBV12-3/TRBV12-4	.	TRBJ2-2	.	15	TGTGCCAGCAGCAACAGCGGACGGAACACCGGGGAGCTGTTTTTT	CASSNSGRNTGELFF
TRBV20-1	TRBD2	TRBJ2-5	many	16	TGCAGTGCTAGAGGTGTCAGCGGGGGCTACTGGGAGACCCAGTACTTC	CSARGVSGGYWETQYF
TRBV29-1	TRBD2	TRBJ2-7	few	12	TGCAGCGTTGAGGGACTAGAGTACGAGCAGTACTTC	CSVEGLEYEQYF
TRBV27	TRBD1	TRBJ1-2	.	16	TGTGCCAGCAGTCCCACCCTGGCAGGGGGCCCTTATGGCTACACCTTC	CASSPTLAGGPYGYTF
TRBV7-8	.	TRBJ1-5	many	16	TGTGCCAGCAGCTTAGGGTCGGGTCCACTCAATCAGCCCCAGCATTTT	CASSLGSGPLNQPQHF
TRBV20-1	.	TRBJ1-1	many	13	TGCAGTGCTAGAGCGGGGGCCGACACTGAAGCTTTCTTT	CSARAGADTEAFF
TRBV6-2/TRBV6-3	TRBD2	TRBJ2-5	.	13	TGTGCCACGGAGCCTAGCGGTGAAGAGACCCAGTACTTC	CATEPSGEETQYF
TRBV11-3	TRBD2	TRBJ2-5	many	16	TGTGCCAGCAGCAAAGTCGCCGGGGGGACCCAAGAGACCCAGTACTTC	CASSKVAGGTQETQYF
TRBV19	TRBD1	TRBJ1-4	many	14	TGTGCCACCTCGGCGGACAGGGGTGAAGAAAAACTGTTTTTT	CATSADRGEEKLFF
TRBV12-3/TRBV12-4	.	TRBJ1-5	many	14	TGTGCCAGCAAGCCTTCGGGGCTAAATCAGCCCCAGCATTTT	CASKPSGLNQPQHF
TRBV3-1	.	TRBJ2-3	many	14	TGTGCCAGCAGCCAAGAACGGGAGAGGGATACGCAGTATTTT	CASSQERERDTQYF
TRBV7-2	TRBD2	TRBJ2-5	many	18	TGTGCCAGCAGCTTAGCGGTCCTAGCGGGAGCCATTGGGGAGACCCAGTACTTC	CASSLAVLAGAIGETQYF
TRBV15	.	TRBJ1-2	few	14	TGTGCCACCAGCAGAGACAGGGATCACTATGGCTACACCTTC	CATSRDRDHYGYTF
TRBV24-1	.	TRBJ2-2	.	12	TGTGCCACCAGTGATTTTAACGGGGAGCTGTTTTTT	CATSDFNGELFF
TRBV2	.	TRBJ1-5	many	12	TGTGCCAGCAGTCCGGAGGATCAGCCCCAGCATTTT	CASSPEDQPQHF
TRBV3-1	TRBD2	TRBJ2-2	.	14	TGTGCCAGCAGCCTTAGCGGGTCCCCCGGGGAGCTGTTTTTT	CASSLSGSPGELFF
TRBV5-1	TRBD2	TRBJ2-7	.	18	TGCGCCAGCAGCTTGAAACCTAGCGGGAGCATCAGGTACTACGAGCAGTACTTC	CASSLKPSGSIRYYEQYF
TRBV9	.	TRBJ2-3	.	16	TGTGCCAGCAGCGTAAACCCAGGGGCGCGAGCAGATACGCAGTATTTT	CASSVNPGARADTQYF
TRBV11-2	.	TRBJ1-1	.	17	TGTGCCAGCAGCTTAGATCATTGGGAAACCCTGAACACTGAAGCTTTCTTT	CASSLDHWETLNTEAFF
TRBV4-2	.	TRBJ1-6	few	15	TGTGCCAGCAGCCGGGTGGGGGCAGGTAATTCACCCCTCCACTTT	CASSRVGAGNSPLHF
TRBV6-1	TRBD2	TRBJ2-1	.	16	TGTGCCAGCAGTGACCCGGGACTAGCGGGCCCCGGCGGGCAGTTCTTC	CASSDPGLAGPGGQFF
TRBV27	.	TRBJ1-5	many	16	TGTGCCAGCAGTGAGCTGGGGACCGCTGTTGGACAGCCCCAGCATTTT	CASSELGTAVGQPQHF
TRBV28	.	TRBJ2-5	many	14	TGTGCCAGCAGGATAGACAGCCCTGAGGAGACCCAGTACTTC	CASRIDSPEETQYF
TRBV6-5	TRBD1	TRBJ2-5	.	16	TGTGCCAGCAGTTACCCACACACAGGGGGAGGAGAGACCCAGTACTTC	CASSYPHTGGGETQYF
TRBV9	.	TRBJ2-2	few	12	TGTGCCAGCAGCGGGAACAGAGGGGAGCTGTTTTTT	CASSGNRGELFF
TRBV30	.	TRBJ2-5	.	13	TGTGCCTGGACGACCGACTCGCGGGAGACCCAGTACTTC	CAWTTDSRETQYF
TRBV15	TRBD2	TRBJ2-3	many	16	TGTGCCACGAGTCAGCAGACTAGCGGAGGCACAGATACGCAGTATTTT	CATSQQTSGGTDTQYF
TRBV7-2	TRBD1	TRBJ1-3	.	16	TGTGCCAGCAGCTTAGTCCCACAGGGGGCTGGAAACACCATATATTTT	CASSLVPQGAGNTIYF
TRBV11-3	.	TRBJ2-7	.	14	TGTGCCAGCAGCTCCCAACAGGGTCGCGACGAGCAGTACTTC	CASSSQQGRDEQYF
TRBV3-1	.	TRBJ2-1	many	16	TGTGCCAGCAGCCAAGAAGTCCAGACAGGCGGTCTGGAGCAGTTCTTC	CASSQEVQTGGLEQFF
TRBV18	.	TRBJ2-3	many	13	TGTGCCAGCTCTCCTTTCCCCACAGATACGCAGTATTTT	CASSPFPTDTQYF
TRBV19	TRBD1	TRBJ2-5	many	16	TGTGCCAGTAGTACACCGACAGGAACAGGGGAAGAGACCCAGTACTTC	CASSTPTGTGEETQYF
TRBV13	.	TRBJ2-1	many	14	TGTGCCAGCAGCTTAGGGAATTATCGCAATGAGCAGTTCTTC	CASSLGNYRNEQFF
TRBV7-8	TRBD1	TRBJ2-3	.	15	TGTGCCAGCAGCTCCAACCCGACAGGGACAGATACGCAGTATTTT	CASSSNPTGTDTQYF
TRBV20-1	TRBD2	TRBJ2-7	few	18	TGCAGTGCCTATGGGGTTGGAGCGGGACGCCCTTTCTCCTACGAGCAGTACTTC	CSAYGVGAGRPFSYEQYF
TRBV27	TRBD2	TRBJ2-1	.	14	TGTGCCAGCAGTTTAGTGGGAGGGCCGGATGAGCAGTTCTTC	CASSLVGGPDEQFF
TRBV2	.	TRBJ1-2	many	14	TGTGCCAGCAGCCCATCTCAGAGGTCTTATGGCTACACCTTC	CASSPSQRSYGYTF
TRBV27	.	TRBJ2-3	.	15	TGTGCCAGCAGCTCTTTGTGGGGGAGGTCGGATACGCAGTATTTT	CASSSLWGRSDTQYF
TRBV20-1	.	TRBJ2-7	.	14	TGCAGTGCTAGTACGGGACTCCACTCCTACGAGCAGTACTTC	CSASTGLHSYEQYF
TRBV10-3	TRBD2	TRBJ2-1	.	19	TGTGCCATCAGAGGGGGACTAGCGGGTGGGACGAGCTCCTACAATGAGCAGTTCTTC	CAIRGGLAGGTSSYNEQFF
TRBV12-5	.	TRBJ2-3	few	16	TGTGCTAGTGGTTTGGTACCCGGGACAATCACAGATACGCAGTATTTT	CASGLVPGTITDTQYF
TRBV11-3	TRBD2	TRBJ2-2	.	24	TGTGCCAGCAGCTTAGCCTTACCCATACACGGGACTAGCGGGAGGTCCACCAACACCGGGGAGCTGTTTTTT	CASSLALPIHGTSGRSTNTGELFF
TRBV20-1	TRBD2	TRBJ2-5	few	15	TGCAGTGCTACCAAAGACGGCGGGAGGCTAGAGACCCAGTACTTC	CSATKDGGRLETQYF
TRBV6-2/TRBV6-3	.	TRBJ1-2	.	13	TGTGCCAGCAGTCACCTTGGGGGAGGTGGCTACACCTTC	CASSHLGGGGYTF
TRBV2	TRBD1	TRBJ1-1	many	13	TGTGCCAGCAGGCCCACAGGGGACACTGAAGCTTTCTTT	CASRPTGDTEAFF
TRBV18	TRBD2	TRBJ2-3	few	17	TGTGCCAGCTCACCATCGCGGCGGGAGGGCGACACAGATACGCAGTATTTT	CASSPSRREGDTDTQYF
TRBV9	TRBD1	TRBJ2-1	few	19	TGTGCCAGCAGCGCCGGACCTCCAAGGGGGCCGAGCTCCTACAATGAGCAGTTCTTC	CASSAGPPRGPSSYNEQFF
TRBV12-3/TRBV12-4	TRBD2	TRBJ2-7	many	14	TGTGCCAGCAGTTTGGCTAGCGGGAGGGACGAGCAGTACTTC	CASSLASGRDEQYF
TRBV11-2	.	TRBJ1-4	few	17	TGTGCCAGCAGCTTATCGGGCTCATATGCAACTAATGAAAAACTGTTTTTT	CASSLSGSYATNEKLFF
TRBV11-1	TRBD1	TRBJ1-1	many	16	TGTGCCAGCAGCTCTAACAGGGGAGCGCTGAACACTGAAGCTTTCTTT	CASSSNRGALNTEAFF